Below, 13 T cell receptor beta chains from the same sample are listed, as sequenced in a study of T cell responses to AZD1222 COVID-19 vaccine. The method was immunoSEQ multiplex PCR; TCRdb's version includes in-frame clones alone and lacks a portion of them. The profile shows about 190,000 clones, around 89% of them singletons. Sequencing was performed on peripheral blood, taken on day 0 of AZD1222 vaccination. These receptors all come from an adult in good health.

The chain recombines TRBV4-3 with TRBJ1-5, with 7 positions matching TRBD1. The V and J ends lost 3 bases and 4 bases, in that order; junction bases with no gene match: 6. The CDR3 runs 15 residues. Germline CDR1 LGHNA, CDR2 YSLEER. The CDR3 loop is CASSQAGGPNQPQHF. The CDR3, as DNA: TGCGCCAGCAGCCAGGCAGGGGGTCCTAATCAGCCCCAGCATTTT.

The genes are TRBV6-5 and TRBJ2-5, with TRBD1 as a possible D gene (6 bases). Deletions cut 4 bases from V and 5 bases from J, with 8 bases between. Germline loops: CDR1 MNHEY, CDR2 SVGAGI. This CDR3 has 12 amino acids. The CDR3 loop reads CASSFTGETQYF. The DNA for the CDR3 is TGTGCCAGCAGTTTCACAGGGGAGACCCAGTACTTC.

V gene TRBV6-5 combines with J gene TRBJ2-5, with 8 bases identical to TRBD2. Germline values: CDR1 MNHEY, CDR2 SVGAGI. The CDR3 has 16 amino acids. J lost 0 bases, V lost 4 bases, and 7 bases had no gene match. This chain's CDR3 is CASSSIAGTYQETQYF. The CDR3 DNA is TGTGCCAGCAGTTCGATAGCGGGAACGTACCAAGAGACCCAGTACTTC.

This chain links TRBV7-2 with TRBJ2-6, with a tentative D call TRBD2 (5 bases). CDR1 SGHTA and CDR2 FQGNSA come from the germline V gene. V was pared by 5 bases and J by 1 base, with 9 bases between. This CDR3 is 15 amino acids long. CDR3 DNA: TGTGCCAGCAGCCGGGGTGGATCTGGGGCCAACGTCCTGACTTTC. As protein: CASSRGGSGANVLTF.

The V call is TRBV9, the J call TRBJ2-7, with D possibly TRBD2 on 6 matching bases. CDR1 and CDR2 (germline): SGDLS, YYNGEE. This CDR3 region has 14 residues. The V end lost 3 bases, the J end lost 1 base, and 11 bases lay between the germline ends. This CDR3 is CASSATTRSYEQYF. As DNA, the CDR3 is TGTGCCAGCAGCGCCACGACTAGATCCTACGAGCAGTACTTC.

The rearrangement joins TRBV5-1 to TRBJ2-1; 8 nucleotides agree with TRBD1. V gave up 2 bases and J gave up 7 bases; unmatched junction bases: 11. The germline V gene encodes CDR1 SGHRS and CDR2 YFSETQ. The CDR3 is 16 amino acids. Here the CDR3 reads CASSFLAGQGDNEQFF. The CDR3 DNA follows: TGCGCCAGCAGCTTTCTCGCCGGACAGGGTGATAATGAGCAGTTCTTC.

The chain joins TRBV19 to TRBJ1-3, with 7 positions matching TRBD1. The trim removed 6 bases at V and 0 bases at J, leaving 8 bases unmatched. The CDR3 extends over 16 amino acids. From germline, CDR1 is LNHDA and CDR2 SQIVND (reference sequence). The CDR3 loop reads CASRLQGTSSGNTIYF. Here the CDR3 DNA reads TGTGCCAGTAGGCTACAGGGGACGAGCTCTGGAAACACCATATATTTT.

In DNA, the CDR3 is TGTGCCAGCAGTGAAGACCCCCAGCCAGCCTATGGCTACACCTTC. Residues: CASSEDPQPAYGYTF. The V gene is TRBV6-1, the J gene TRBJ1-2, with no clear D. This CDR3 is built from 15 residues. Germline V gene sequence: CDR1 MNHNS, CDR2 SASEGT. Trimming shortened V by 1 base and J by 4 bases, and 13 bases separated the two germline ends.

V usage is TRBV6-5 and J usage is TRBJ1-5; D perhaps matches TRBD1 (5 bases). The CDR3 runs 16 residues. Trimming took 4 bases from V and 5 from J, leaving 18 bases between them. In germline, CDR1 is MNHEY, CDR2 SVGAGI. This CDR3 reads CASSFFRGSSDQPQHF. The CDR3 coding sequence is TGTGCCAGCAGTTTTTTTCGGGGCAGTTCGGATCAGCCCCAGCATTTT.

The CDR3 sequence: CASSSLLVETQYF. CDR3 DNA: TGTGCCAGCAGCTCCCTGCTGGTTGAGACCCAGTACTTC. V and J are TRBV6-5 and TRBJ2-5; the D is unclear. The CDR3 has 13 residues. Germline values: CDR1 MNHEY, CDR2 SVGAGI. V was shortened by 6 bases and J by 5 bases, with 13 bases between the two germline ends.

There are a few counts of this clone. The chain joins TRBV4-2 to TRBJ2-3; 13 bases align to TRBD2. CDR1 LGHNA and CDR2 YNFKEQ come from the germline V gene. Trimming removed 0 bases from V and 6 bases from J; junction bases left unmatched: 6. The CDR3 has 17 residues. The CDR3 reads CASSQEGTSGVRDTQYF. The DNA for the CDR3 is TGTGCCAGCAGCCAAGAAGGGACTAGCGGGGTGCGGGATACGCAGTATTTT.

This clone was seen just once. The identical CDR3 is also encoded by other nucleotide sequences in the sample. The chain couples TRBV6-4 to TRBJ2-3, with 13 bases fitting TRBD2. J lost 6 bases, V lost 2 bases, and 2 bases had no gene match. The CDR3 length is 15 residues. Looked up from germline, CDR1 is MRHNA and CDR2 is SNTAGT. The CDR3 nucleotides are TGTGCCAGCAGTGACACTAGCGGGGGGGCCGATACGCAGTATTTT. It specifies CASSDTSGGADTQYF.

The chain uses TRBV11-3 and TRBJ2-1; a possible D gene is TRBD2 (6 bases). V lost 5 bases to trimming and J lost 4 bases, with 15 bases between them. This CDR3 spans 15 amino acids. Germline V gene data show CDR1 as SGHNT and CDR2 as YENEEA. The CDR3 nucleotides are TGTGCCAGCAGCGCGCTGGGGGGAGGATACAATGAGCAGTTCTTC. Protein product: CASSALGGGYNEQFF.